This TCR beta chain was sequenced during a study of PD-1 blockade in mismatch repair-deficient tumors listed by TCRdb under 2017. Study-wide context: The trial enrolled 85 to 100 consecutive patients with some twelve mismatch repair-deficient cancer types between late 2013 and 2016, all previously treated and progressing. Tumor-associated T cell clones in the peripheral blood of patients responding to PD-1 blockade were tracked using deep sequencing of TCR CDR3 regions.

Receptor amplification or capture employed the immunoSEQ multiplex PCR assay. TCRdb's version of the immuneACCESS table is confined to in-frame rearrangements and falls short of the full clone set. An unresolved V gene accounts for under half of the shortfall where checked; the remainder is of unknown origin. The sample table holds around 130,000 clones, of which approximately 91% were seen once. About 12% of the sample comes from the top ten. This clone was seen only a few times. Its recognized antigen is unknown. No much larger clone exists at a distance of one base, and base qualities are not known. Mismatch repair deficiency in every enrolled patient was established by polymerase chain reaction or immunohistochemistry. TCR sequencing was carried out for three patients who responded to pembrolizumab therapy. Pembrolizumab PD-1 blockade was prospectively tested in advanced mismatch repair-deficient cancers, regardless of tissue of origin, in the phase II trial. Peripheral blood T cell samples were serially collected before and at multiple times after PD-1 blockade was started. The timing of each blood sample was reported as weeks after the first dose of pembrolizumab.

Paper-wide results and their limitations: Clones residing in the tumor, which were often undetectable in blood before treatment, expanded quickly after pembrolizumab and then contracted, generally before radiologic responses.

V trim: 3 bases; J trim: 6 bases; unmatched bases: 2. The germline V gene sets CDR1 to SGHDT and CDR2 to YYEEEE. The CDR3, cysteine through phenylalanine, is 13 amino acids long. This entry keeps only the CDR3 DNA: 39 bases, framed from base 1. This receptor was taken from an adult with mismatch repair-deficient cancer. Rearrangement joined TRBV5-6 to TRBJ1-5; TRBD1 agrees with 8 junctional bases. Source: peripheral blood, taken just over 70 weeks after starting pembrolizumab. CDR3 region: CASSSTGVQPQHF. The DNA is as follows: TGTGCCAGCAGCTCGACAGGGGTTCAGCCCCAGCATTTT.